Described below is a single T cell receptor beta chain sequence and its context. Germline assignment: CDR1 MGHRA and CDR2 YSYEKL. Trimming left V 4 bases short and J 9 bases short, with 19 bases between. This CDR3 has 16 amino acids. Naivety among CD8 cells was defined by CD45RO negativity and positive CCR7 selection, thereby excluding terminally differentiated effector memory CD45RA+ cells. This record belongs to a study of shared clonotypes between healthy human individuals. Only in-frame clones appear in the TCRdb table, and some are missing; sequencing was by immunoSEQ multiplex PCR. The sample consists of 2 million or so clones, around 96% of them appearing once.

This TCR came from a man aged 18 to 30 in good health. This rearrangement joins TRBV4-1 to TRBJ1-6; D remains unclear. Sequencing was done on a sample of naive CD8+ T cells sorted from blood. CDR3 DNA sequence: TGCGCCAGCAGCCGGACCGAAGCAGGTTTACTTTCACCCCTCCACTTT. Its translation: CASSRTEAGLLSPLHF.